These 29 T cell receptor beta chains originate from one sample sequenced in a study of cytomegalovirus exposure and HLA in healthy donors. The study ran its PCR with 60 Vbeta and 13 Jbeta primers. Generated by immunoSEQ multiplex PCR, the TCRdb table keeps only in-frame clones and is missing some. Of 180,000 or so clones in the sample, roughly 9.5% are singletons; the top ten hold approximately 1.5%. Material for sequencing was PBMCs. The source of these receptors is a woman aged 25 to 45 in good health and CMV-seropositive.

The chain couples TRBV29-1 to TRBJ2-7, with 8 positions matching TRBD2. Germline trimming cut 4 bases from V and 2 bases from J; bases unmatched to any gene: 4. Germline CDR1 SQVTM, CDR2 ANQGSEA. The CDR3 loop spans 13 amino acids. DNA of the CDR3: TGCAGCGTTGCAGGCGGGGGGCCCTACGAGCAGTACTTC. Amino acid sequence: CSVAGGGPYEQYF.

This clone was recorded once. The gene calls are TRBV27 and TRBJ2-7; D is possibly TRBD1 (6 bases). Trimming stripped 2 bases from V and 5 bases from J, with 16 bases between. This CDR3 region has 15 residues. Germline CDR1 MNHEY, CDR2 SMNVEV (reference sequence). Written as DNA, the CDR3 is TGTGCCAGCAGTTTAAGGGGGATGGACAACCACGAGCAGTACTTC. Protein: CASSLRGMDNHEQYF.

As to this clone: Other DNA sequences from this sample encode an identical CDR3 as well. The chain uses TRBV5-1 and TRBJ2-7; 8 bases map to TRBD2. Trimming removed 0 bases from V and 4 bases from J; junction bases left unmatched: 3. The germline CDR1 and CDR2 sequences are SGHRS and YFSETQ. This CDR3 comprises 14 residues. The CDR3 spells CASSLVTGGYEQYF. DNA of the CDR3: TGCGCCAGCAGCTTGGTTACGGGAGGGTACGAGCAGTACTTC.

This clone has only a few counts. J is TRBJ1-2 and V is TRBV7-2; tentative D call: TRBD1 (6 bases). The germline gives CDR1 SGHTA, CDR2 FQGNSA. The CDR3 length is 14 residues. The V and J ends lost 5 bases and 6 bases respectively, with 16 bases between them. The CDR3 DNA reads as TGTGCCAGCAGCGCCTTAACAGGGATCAATGGCTACACCTTC. Its protein is CASSALTGINGYTF.

The rearrangement uses TRBV10-3 and TRBJ1-2, with 10 bases fitting TRBD1. The CDR3 runs to 15 residues. With V trimmed by 8 bases and J by 3 bases, 9 bases remained unmatched. CDR1 and CDR2 (germline): ENHRY, SYGVKD. The CDR3 sequence: CAIHSGTGVYYGYTF. CDR3 DNA sequence: TGTGCCATCCACTCCGGGACAGGGGTTTACTATGGCTACACCTTC.

This clone showed up just a few times. This rearrangement joins TRBV29-1 to TRBJ2-7, with D maybe TRBD2 (5 bases). V gave up 1 base and J gave up 0 bases, with 13 bases separating them. The CDR3 sequence is 15 residues long. From germline, CDR1 is SQVTM and CDR2 ANQGSEA. CDR3 in amino acids: CSVEAPGSSSYEQYF. In DNA form, the CDR3 reads TGCAGCGTTGAAGCTCCGGGATCAAGCTCCTACGAGCAGTACTTC.

This clone was counted a few times. This sequence joins TRBV11-3 and TRBJ1-1; D is unclear. The CDR3 is made up of 13 amino acids. Trimming shortened V by 0 bases and J by 5 bases, and 7 bases separated the two germline ends. CDR1 is SGHNT and CDR2 is YENEEA in the germline V gene. The CDR3 region has the DNA TGTGCCAGCAGCTTAGAGGTCGGTACTGAAGCTTTCTTT. Translation gives CASSLEVGTEAFF.

There are a few counts of this clone. This chain uses TRBV5-1 with TRBJ2-7, with TRBD2 matching 10 bases. V shed 2 bases and J 5 bases; nucleotides not matched to a gene: 7. The CDR3 extends over 15 amino acids. Germline loops: CDR1 SGHRS, CDR2 YFSETQ. The CDR3, as DNA: TGCGCCAGCAGCTTCGAAGCTAGCGGGAGCGACGAGCAGTACTTC. It specifies CASSFEASGSDEQYF.

Comment on this clone: Sequence at one end of the junction differs from germline and may be a read error. The chain has TRBV7-9 and TRBJ2-3, with TRBD1 as a possible D gene (6 bases). Germline V gene sequence: CDR1 SEHNR, CDR2 FQNEAQ (reference sequence). The CDR3 is 15 amino acids. The CDR3 sequence is CASILGDSRGYTQYF. The CDR3 coding sequence is TGTGCCAGCATCTTAGGGGATTCCAGGGGATATACGCAGTATTTT. Together with reference TRBV7-9 and TRBJ2-3, the CDR3 gives the full variable domain: DTGVSQNPRHKITKRGQNVTFRCDPISEHNRLYWYRQTLGQGPEFLTYFQNEAQLEKSRLLSDRFSAERPKGSFSTLEIQRTEQGDSAMYLCASILGDSRGYTQYFGPGTRLTVL.

This clone was seen a few times. This chain connects TRBV14 to TRBJ2-7, with 8 bases lining up with TRBD2. The V segment lost 0 bases and the J segment 2 bases; nucleotides outside the gene matches: 9. The CDR3 is 17 residues long. Germline V lookup: CDR1 SGHDN, CDR2 FVKESK. The CDR3 DNA reads as TGTGCCAGCAGCCAAGAGCCGGCGGGACTAGTTCCCTACGAGCAGTACTTC. Translated, it gives CASSQEPAGLVPYEQYF.

The sample holds a few counts of this clone. This chain connects TRBV28 to TRBJ2-2; 9 nucleotides align to TRBD1. With 2 bases clipped from V and 3 bases from J, the junction kept 7 bases outside the gene matches. Germline CDR1 reads MDHEN; CDR2 reads SYDVKM. This CDR3 contains 17 residues. The CDR3 sequence: CASSLARGTGYTGELFF. CDR3 nucleotide sequence: TGTGCCAGCAGTTTAGCGCGTGGGACAGGGTACACCGGGGAGCTGTTTTTT.

This chain connects TRBV11-2 to TRBJ2-1; TRBD2 aligns across 10 bases. From germline, CDR1 is SGHAT and CDR2 FQNNGV. The trim removed 4 bases at V and 5 bases at J, leaving 8 bases unmatched. The CDR3 totals 16 residues. The CDR3 nucleotides are TGTGCCAGCAGCTCGACTAGCGGGCTCACCAACAATGAGCAGTTCTTC. Translating gives CASSSTSGLTNNEQFF.

This rearrangement joins TRBV6-4 to TRBJ2-5; D remains ambiguous. The CDR3 extends over 13 amino acids. CDR1 MRHNA and CDR2 SNTAGT come from the germline V gene. Trimming took 2 bases from V and 4 from J, leaving 8 bases between them. CDR3 residues: CASSDAHPETQYF. As DNA, the CDR3 is TGTGCCAGCAGTGACGCGCATCCAGAGACCCAGTACTTC.

This clone was counted a few times. This rearrangement joins TRBV7-9 to TRBJ2-3; TRBD2 matches at 7 bases. V was pared by 7 bases and J by 1 base, with 5 bases of the junction left unmatched. The germline V gene encodes CDR1 SEHNR and CDR2 FQNEAQ (reference sequence). The CDR3 has 14 residues. The CDR3 here is CASTPSGGTDTQYF. DNA of the CDR3: TGTGCCAGCACCCCTAGCGGCGGCACAGATACGCAGTATTTT.

This clone has just a few counts. The J gene is TRBJ2-7, the V gene TRBV4-1, with D possibly TRBD1 on 5 matching bases. Germline CDR1 MGHRA, CDR2 YSYEKL. The CDR3 has 15 residues. V was cut by 0 bases and J by 3 bases, with 12 bases left in between. The CDR3 DNA follows: TGCGCCAGCAGCCAAGATAGAGACAGCTTCTACGAGCAGTACTTC. The encoded protein is CASSQDRDSFYEQYF.

The rearrangement joins TRBV27 to TRBJ2-7, with TRBD2 matching 8 bases. The CDR3 loop spans 12 amino acids. CDR1 is MNHEY and CDR2 is SMNVEV in the germline V gene (reference sequence). Trimming removed 4 bases from V and 7 bases from J; junction bases left unmatched: 3. This chain's CDR3 is CASSSIAGEQYF. In nucleotides, the CDR3 is TGTGCCAGCAGTTCCATAGCGGGAGAGCAGTACTTC.

A remark on this clone: Other DNA sequences in the sample encode the same CDR3. The rearrangement uses TRBV27 and TRBJ1-1; the D gene is possibly TRBD1 (5 bases). CDR3 length: 15 residues. Trimming cost V 5 bases and J 1 base, with 14 bases left between them. Germline loops: CDR1 MNHEY, CDR2 SMNVEV (reference sequence). The CDR3 sequence is CASSPLGGGNTEAFF. The CDR3 nucleotides read TGTGCCAGCAGTCCACTTGGGGGAGGGAACACTGAAGCTTTCTTT.

The chain is built from TRBV6-5 and TRBJ2-2, with D perhaps TRBD1 (6 bases). CDR3 length: 15 residues. Germline CDR1 MNHEY, CDR2 SVGAGI. The V and J ends lost 10 bases and 2 bases respectively, with 17 bases between them. Here the CDR3 reads CATLPGQINTGELFF. The CDR3 coding sequence is TGTGCCACCTTACCTGGACAGATCAACACCGGGGAGCTGTTTTTT.

The table lists this clone with a few counts. The CDR3 reads CAIIDTLNRGNEQYF. For the CDR3, the DNA is TGTGCCATCATCGACACTCTCAACAGGGGCAACGAGCAGTACTTC. The rearrangement uses TRBV10-3 and TRBJ2-7, with 7 bases identical to TRBD1. Trimming took 7 bases from V and 5 from J; bases not matched to a gene: 14. Looked up from germline, CDR1 is ENHRY and CDR2 is SYGVKD. The CDR3 is 15 amino acids.

V usage is TRBV4-1 and J usage is TRBJ2-1; 7 bases are shared with TRBD1. V shed 3 bases, J shed 8 bases, and the junction held 10 bases outside the gene matches. Germline V CDR1 and CDR2: MGHRA, YSYEKL. This CDR3 contains 15 residues. The CDR3 nucleotides are TGCGCCAGCAGCCATCTCTACAGGGGAACGGATGAGCAGTTCTTC. This encodes CASSHLYRGTDEQFF.

V gene TRBV9 combines with J gene TRBJ2-1, with D possibly matching TRBD2 (5 bases). The V and J ends lost 6 bases and 0 bases respectively, with 10 bases between them. This CDR3 region has 14 residues. Germline loops: CDR1 SGDLS, CDR2 YYNGEE. The DNA for the CDR3 is TGTGCCAGCACTAGCCTTAGCTCCTACAATGAGCAGTTCTTC. Translation gives CASTSLSSYNEQFF.

This chain joins TRBV11-1 and TRBJ2-1; D is unclear. Trimming removed 2 bases from V and 6 bases from J, with 8 bases in between. Germline values: CDR1 SGHAT, CDR2 FQDESV (reference sequence). The CDR3 runs to 13 residues. Here the CDR3 reads CASSLQRSNEQFF. The CDR3 nucleotides are TGTGCCAGCAGCTTACAGCGCTCCAATGAGCAGTTCTTC. Using reference TRBV11-1 and TRBJ2-1 for the parts outside the CDR3, the full variable domain is EAEVAQSPRYKITEKSQAVAFWCDPISGHATLYWYRQILGQGPELLVQFQDESVVDDSQLPKDRFSAERLKGVDSTLKIQPAELGDSAMYLCASSLQRSNEQFFGPGTRLTVL.

This clone was counted between two and nine times. The rearrangement uses TRBV2 and TRBJ1-2; 8 bases match TRBD1. Germline assignment: CDR1 SNHLY and CDR2 FYNNEI. With V trimmed by 6 bases and J by 6 bases, 12 bases remained unmatched. CDR3 length: 15 residues. The CDR3 DNA reads TGTGCCAGCAGAACAAGCTGGACAGGGTCCCATGGCTACACCTTC. Translating it yields CASRTSWTGSHGYTF.

The chain is built from TRBV7-2 and TRBJ2-7; possibly TRBD2 for D (5 bases). Trimming shortened V by 5 bases and J by 2 bases, and 16 bases separated the two germline ends. Looked up from germline, CDR1 is SGHTA and CDR2 is FQGNSA. The CDR3 length is 15 residues. CDR3 sequence: CASSLLERVPYEQYF. The CDR3, as DNA: TGTGCCAGCAGCCTCCTGGAGAGGGTCCCCTACGAGCAGTACTTC.

This clone was observed a few times. This rearrangement joins TRBV5-4 to TRBJ2-5; 11 bases line up with TRBD1. V shed 4 bases and J 5 bases; nucleotides not matched to a gene: 4. CDR3 size: 14 residues. Germline CDR1 is SGHNT and CDR2 is YYREEE (reference sequence). The CDR3 nucleotides read TGTGCCAGCAGCCGGGACAGGGGGTTGGAGACCCAGTACTTC. The encoded protein is CASSRDRGLETQYF. Full variable domain (rest looked up from reference TRBV5-4 and TRBJ2-5): ETGVTQSPTHLIKTRGQQVTLRCSSQSGHNTVSWYQQALGQGPQFIFQYYREEENGRGNFPPRFSGLQFPNYSSELNVNALELDDSALYLCASSRDRGLETQYFGPGTRLLVL.

This clone was counted between two and nine times. The chain uses TRBV7-2 and TRBJ2-2; 8 nucleotides match TRBD2. The germline V gene encodes CDR1 SGHTA and CDR2 FQGNSA. After removal of 4 bases from V and 10 bases from J, the junction contained 14 bases not matched to a gene. This CDR3 has 16 residues. CDR3 sequence reads: CASSSSESSGREELFF. The CDR3 DNA follows: TGTGCCAGCAGCTCCTCCGAGTCTAGCGGGCGGGAGGAGCTGTTTTTT.

The sample holds a few counts of this clone. The same CDR3 can be traced to other DNA sequences in this sample. This chain links TRBV11-2 with TRBJ2-7; 11 nucleotides agree with TRBD1. This CDR3 region has 15 residues. Germline V CDR1 and CDR2: SGHAT, FQNNGV. V was pared by 1 base and J by 3 bases, with 2 bases of the junction left unmatched. CDR3 in DNA: TGTGCCAGCAGCTTAGGTGGGACAGGGGGCTACGAGCAGTACTTC. This sequence encodes CASSLGGTGGYEQYF.

V and J are TRBV5-1 and TRBJ2-7; TRBD2 agrees at 8 bases. Trimming removed 4 bases from V and 2 bases from J; junction bases left unmatched: 8. CDR1 is SGHRS, CDR2 YFSETQ, per germline. This CDR3 has 15 amino acids. CDR3 coding DNA: TGCGCCAGCAGCGGCACCGGGACTAGTCCCTACGAGCAGTACTTC. The encoded protein is CASSGTGTSPYEQYF.

This clone was seen only a few times. The chain carries TRBV5-1 and TRBJ2-3; 10 bases are a match to TRBD2. The length of the CDR3 is 18 residues. V gave up 0 bases and J gave up 4 bases; unmatched junction bases: 11. Germline V lookup: CDR1 SGHRS, CDR2 YFSETQ. As DNA, the CDR3 is TGCGCCAGCAGCTTGGTGCCGACTAGCGGGCTTCGACCAGATACGCAGTATTTT. It is translated as CASSLVPTSGLRPDTQYF.